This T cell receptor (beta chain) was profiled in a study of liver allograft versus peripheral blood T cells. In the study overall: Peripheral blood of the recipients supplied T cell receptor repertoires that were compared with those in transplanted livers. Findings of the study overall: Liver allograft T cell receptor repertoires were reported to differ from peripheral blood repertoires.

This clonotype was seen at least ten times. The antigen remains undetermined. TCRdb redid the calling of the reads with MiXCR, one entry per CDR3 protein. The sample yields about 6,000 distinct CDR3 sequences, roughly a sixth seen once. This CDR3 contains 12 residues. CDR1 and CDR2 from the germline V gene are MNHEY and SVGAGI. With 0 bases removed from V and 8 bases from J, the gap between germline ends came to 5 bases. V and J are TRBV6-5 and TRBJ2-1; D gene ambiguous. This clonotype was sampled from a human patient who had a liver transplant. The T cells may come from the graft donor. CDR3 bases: TGTGCCAGCAGTTACTCGGGCCATGAGCAGTTCTTC. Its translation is CASSYSGHEQFF.